The 12 T cell receptor beta chains below all came from one sample that was sequenced in a study of a mutant IDH1 vaccine in newly diagnosed glioma. Time point given: week 35, safety follow-up. Each dose delivered 300 ug of mutant IDH1 20-mer peptide subcutaneously with imiquimod. Antigens of these TCRs are unknown. Produced via immunoSEQ multiplex PCR; TCRdb's table is partial and in-frame only. The table has 44,000 or so clones, under 90% seen once. Sample: PBMCs, taken from a glioma patient whose treatment included an IDH1 peptide vaccine. Receptor source: a woman aged 40 to 50 with glioma. Some clones in this sample may be carry-over from other donors' samples.

The V and J genes are TRBV21-1 and TRBJ2-2; the table's D call TRBD2 went unverified against the DNA. TRBV21-1 is labeled a pseudogene. This CDR3 contains 13 residues. CDR3 sequence (DNA): TGTGCCAGCAGCAAAGACGCGGGCGGGGAGCTGTTTTTT. This gives the protein CASSKDAGGELFF.

The chain is built from TRBV25-1 and TRBJ1-5; D uncertain. Germline CDR1 is MGHDK and CDR2 is SYGVNS. CDR3 length: 12 amino acids. Trimming cost V 3 bases and J 5 bases, with 5 bases left between them. In DNA form, the CDR3 reads TGTGCCAGCAGTGATACGGATCAGCCCCAGCATTTT. Protein: CASSDTDQPQHF.

The chain recombines TRBV27 with TRBJ1-2; 7 bases are shared with TRBD1. The CDR3 runs 15 residues. With 3 bases clipped from V and 2 bases from J, the junction kept 6 bases outside the gene matches. The germline CDR1 and CDR2 sequences are MNHEY and SMNVEV (reference sequence). CDR3 amino acids: CASSFNRGPNYGYTF. In DNA form, the CDR3 reads TGTGCCAGCAGTTTCAACAGGGGACCGAACTATGGCTACACCTTC.

The rearrangement joins TRBV5-1 to TRBJ1-2; no definite D call. CDR3 size: 15 residues. The germline gives CDR1 SGHRS, CDR2 YFSETQ. V shed 4 bases and J shed 1 base, with 14 bases lying between them. The CDR3 coding sequence is TGCGCCAGCAGCCGGGCAGGCTTTGGTAACTATGGCTACACCTTC. Translated: CASSRAGFGNYGYTF.

The chain combines TRBV7-2 with TRBJ2-3; the match to TRBD2 covers 8 bases. CDR1 and CDR2 from the germline V gene are SGHTA and FQGNSA. V shed 5 bases, J shed 5 bases, and the junction held 6 bases outside the gene matches. The CDR3 contains 14 residues. The CDR3 loop is CASSPGLVGDTQYF. The CDR3 DNA sequence: TGTGCCAGCAGCCCGGGACTAGTTGGAGATACGCAGTATTTT.

The rearrangement uses TRBV6-5 and TRBJ2-1; TRBD2 might be the D (6 bases). Germline CDR1 and CDR2: MNHEY and SVGAGI. V lost 8 bases to trimming and J lost 4 bases, with 9 bases between them. The CDR3 covers 12 residues. CDR3 sequence reads: CASSRGYNEQFF. CDR3 in DNA: TGTGCCAGCTCCCGGGGGTACAATGAGCAGTTCTTC.

The chain links TRBV15 to TRBJ2-7; D possibly corresponds to TRBD1 (5 bases). V lost 0 bases to trimming and J lost 6 bases, with 12 bases between them. Germline CDR1 LNHNV, CDR2 YYDKDF (reference sequence). The CDR3 consists of 14 residues. CDR3 amino acids: CATSREVRGGEQYF. The CDR3 DNA follows: TGTGCCACCAGCAGAGAGGTAAGGGGTGGCGAGCAGTACTTC.

This clone was seen once. This chain connects TRBV9 to TRBJ1-2; D is unclear. The V gene lost 0 bases and the J gene lost 4 bases, with 10 bases spanning the gap. The CDR3 loop spans 14 amino acids. Germline CDR1 and CDR2: SGDLS and YYNGEE. CDR3 DNA sequence: TGTGCCAGCAGCGTAGCCGTGGGGTCCTATGGCTACACCTTC. Translated, it gives CASSVAVGSYGYTF.

The chain has TRBV6-6 and TRBJ1-1, with 8 bases aligning to TRBD1. Germline V gene data show CDR1 as MNHNY and CDR2 as SVGAGI (reference sequence). Germline trimming cut 4 bases from V and 12 bases from J; bases unmatched to any gene: 13. The CDR3 contains 14 residues. The CDR3 nucleotides are TGTGCCAGCAGTTCCCCCACGGACAGGGTGATCTCTTTCTTT. Its translation: CASSSPTDRVISFF.

This clone has a handful of counts. The CDR3 loop is CASSPMTDDQPQHF. The CDR3 DNA reads as TGTGCCAGCTCACCGATGACAGATGATCAGCCCCAGCATTTT. The chain carries TRBV18 and TRBJ1-5; possible D gene TRBD1, 5 bases. The V end lost 3 bases, the J end lost 5 bases, and 11 bases lay between the germline ends. The CDR3 sequence is 14 residues long. From germline, CDR1 is KGHSH and CDR2 LQKENI.

This clone was observed once. V usage is TRBV5-6 and J usage is TRBJ1-1; TRBD1 might be the D (5 bases). The germline CDR1 and CDR2 sequences are SGHDT and YYEEEE. V was trimmed by 1 base and J by 0 bases, leaving 7 bases between them. The CDR3 length is 14 residues. The CDR3 DNA follows: TGTGCCAGCAGCTTGCAGGGCGTGAACACTGAAGCTTTCTTT. This codes for CASSLQGVNTEAFF. Based on the CDR3 plus reference TRBV5-6 and TRBJ1-1, the full variable domain is DAGVTQSPTHLIKTRGQQVTLRCSPKSGHDTVSWYQQALGQGPQFIFQYYEEEERQRGNFPDRFSGHQFPNYSSELNVNALLLGDSALYLCASSLQGVNTEAFFGQGTRLTVV.

This chain uses TRBV27 with TRBJ1-4; possibly TRBD1 for D (5 bases). The V end lost 6 bases, the J end lost 3 bases, and 11 bases lay between the germline ends. This CDR3 has 14 amino acids. Per germline, CDR1 MNHEY and CDR2 SMNVEV (reference sequence). CDR3: CASRAGLPNEKLFF. In DNA, the CDR3 is TGTGCCAGCAGGGCAGGGTTGCCTAATGAAAAACTGTTTTTT. Looking up the rest from reference TRBV27 and TRBJ1-4 gives the full variable domain: EAQVTQNPRYLITVTGKKLTVTCSQNMNHEYMSWYRQDPGLGLRQIYYSMNVEVTDKGDVPEGYKVSRKEKRNFPLILESPSPNQTSLYFCASRAGLPNEKLFFGSGTQLSVL.